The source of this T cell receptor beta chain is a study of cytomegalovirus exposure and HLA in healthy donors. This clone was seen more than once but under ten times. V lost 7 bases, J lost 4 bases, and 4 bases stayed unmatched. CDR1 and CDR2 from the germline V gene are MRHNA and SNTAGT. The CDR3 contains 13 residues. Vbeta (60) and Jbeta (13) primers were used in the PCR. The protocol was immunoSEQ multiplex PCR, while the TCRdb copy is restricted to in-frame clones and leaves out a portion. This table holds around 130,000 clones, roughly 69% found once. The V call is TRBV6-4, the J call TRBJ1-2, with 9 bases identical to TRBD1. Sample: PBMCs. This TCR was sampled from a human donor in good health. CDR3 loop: CASKYRGLYGYTF. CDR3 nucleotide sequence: TGTGCCAGCAAGTACAGGGGGCTCTATGGCTACACCTTC.